The 6 T cell receptor beta chains in this list originate from one sample, sequenced in a study of T cell repertoires in cytomegalovirus infection. These receptors are not linked to any known antigen. TCRdb analysed the reads with MiXCR anew, one entry per CDR3 protein. The table lists 100,000 to 120,000 distinct CDR3 sequences, 30% of them singletons, with around 41% in the top ten. The starting material was CD8+ T cells from cultured PBMCs, obtained from culture after CMV antigen stimulation. The origin of the receptors is a human donor in good health (CMV status not recorded). Some clones in this sample may be carry-over from other donors' samples.

V and J are TRBV7-6 and TRBJ2-5, with 7 positions matching TRBD2. This CDR3 region has 16 residues. Looked up from germline, CDR1 is SGHVS and CDR2 is FNYEAQ. Trimming removed 2 bases from V and 4 bases from J; junction bases left unmatched: 10. The CDR3 sequence: CASSLSSGRGIETQYF. In DNA form, the CDR3 reads TGTGCCAGCAGCTTATCTTCCGGGCGGGGGATAGAGACCCAGTACTTC.

V and J are TRBV20-1 and TRBJ1-1; 9 bases align to TRBD1. The junction had 9 bases not matched to a gene; V was cut back by 4 bases and J by 0 bases. Looked up from germline, CDR1 is DFQATT and CDR2 is SNEGSKA (reference sequence). CDR3 size: 16 residues. The CDR3 bases are TGCAGTGCTAAAAGACAGGGGGGCTCCATGAACACTGAAGCTTTCTTT. Translation gives CSAKRQGGSMNTEAFF.

The genes are TRBV7-2 and TRBJ2-4, with D unclear. The V end lost 1 base, the J end lost 2 bases, and 12 bases lay between the germline ends. Germline V gene sequence: CDR1 SGHTA, CDR2 FQGNSA. This CDR3 is built from 16 residues. For the CDR3, the DNA is TGTGCCAGCAGCTTAGTTACATATACCTCCAAAAACATTCAGTACTTC. Translated, it gives CASSLVTYTSKNIQYF.

The chain has TRBV6-5 and TRBJ2-3, with 13 bases that match TRBD2. The CDR3 is 18 residues long. Germline assignment: CDR1 MNHEY and CDR2 SVGAGI. V shed 0 bases and J 4 bases; nucleotides not matched to a gene: 7. The CDR3 loop reads CASSYSTLAGGRPDTQYF. CDR3 DNA: TGTGCCAGCAGTTACTCCACACTAGCGGGGGGGCGTCCAGATACGCAGTATTTT.

This clonotype was detected only a few times. V and J are TRBV6-5 and TRBJ2-7; D remains ambiguous. The germline CDR1 and CDR2 sequences are MNHEY and SVGAGI. V was clipped by 10 bases and J by 2 bases, with 18 bases between them. The CDR3 runs to 14 residues. The CDR3 nucleotides are TGTGCCACCCATGGGTTGGGAAGACCCTACGAGCAGTACTTC. Its protein product is CATHGLGRPYEQYF.

This clonotype appeared many times. The chain combines TRBV12-3 or TRBV12-4 with TRBJ1-1; 8 nucleotides match TRBD1. The CDR3 totals 14 residues. The junction had 4 bases not matched to a gene; V was cut back by 7 bases and J by 0 bases. The CDR3 loop is CASKSGGLNTEAFF. As DNA, the CDR3 is TGTGCCAGCAAGTCAGGGGGCCTGAACACTGAAGCTTTCTTT.